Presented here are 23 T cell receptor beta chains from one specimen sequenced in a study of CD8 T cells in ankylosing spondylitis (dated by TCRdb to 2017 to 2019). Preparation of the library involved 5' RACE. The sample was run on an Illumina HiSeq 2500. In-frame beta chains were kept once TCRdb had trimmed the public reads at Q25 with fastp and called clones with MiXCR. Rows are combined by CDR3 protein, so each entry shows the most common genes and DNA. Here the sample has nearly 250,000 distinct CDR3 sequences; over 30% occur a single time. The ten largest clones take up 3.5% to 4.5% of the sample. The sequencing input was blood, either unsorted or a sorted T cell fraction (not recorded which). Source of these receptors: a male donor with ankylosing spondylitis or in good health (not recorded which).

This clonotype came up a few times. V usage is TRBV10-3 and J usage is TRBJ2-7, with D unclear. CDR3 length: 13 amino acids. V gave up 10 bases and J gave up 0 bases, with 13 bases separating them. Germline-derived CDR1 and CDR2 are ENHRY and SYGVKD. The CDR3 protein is CATKGSLSYEQYF. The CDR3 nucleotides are TGTGCCACAAAGGGTTCGCTCTCCTACGAGCAGTACTTC.

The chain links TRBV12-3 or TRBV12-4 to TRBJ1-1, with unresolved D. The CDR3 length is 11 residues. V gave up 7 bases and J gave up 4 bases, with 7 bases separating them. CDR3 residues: CASTHGTEAFF. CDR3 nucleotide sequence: TGTGCCAGCACCCACGGCACTGAAGCTTTCTTT.

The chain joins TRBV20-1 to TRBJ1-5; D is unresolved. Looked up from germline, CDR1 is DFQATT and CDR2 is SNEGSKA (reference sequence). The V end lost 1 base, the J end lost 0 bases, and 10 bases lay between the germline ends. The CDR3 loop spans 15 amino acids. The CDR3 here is CSARGTGYSNQPQHF. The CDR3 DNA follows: TGCAGTGCTAGAGGTACCGGGTATAGCAATCAGCCCCAGCATTTT.

CDR3 region: CASSPVEFGNQPQHF. DNA for the CDR3: TGTGCCAGCAGCCCCGTAGAGTTCGGCAATCAGCCCCAGCATTTT. The chain links TRBV7-9 to TRBJ1-5; D uncertain. Trimming cost V 5 bases and J 2 bases, with 13 bases left between them. This CDR3 is built from 15 residues. The germline gives CDR1 SEHNR, CDR2 FQNEAQ (reference sequence).

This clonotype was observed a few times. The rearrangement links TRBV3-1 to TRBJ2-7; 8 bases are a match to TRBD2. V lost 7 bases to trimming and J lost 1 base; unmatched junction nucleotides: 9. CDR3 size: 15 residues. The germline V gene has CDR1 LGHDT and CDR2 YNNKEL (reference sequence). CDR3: CASTISTSDSYEQYF. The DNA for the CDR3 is TGTGCCAGCACAATTTCGACTAGCGATTCCTACGAGCAGTACTTC.

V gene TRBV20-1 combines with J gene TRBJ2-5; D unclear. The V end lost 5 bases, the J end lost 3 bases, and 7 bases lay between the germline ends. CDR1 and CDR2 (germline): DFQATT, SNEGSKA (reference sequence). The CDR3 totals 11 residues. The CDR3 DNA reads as TGCAGTGCTTCGATAGAAGAGACCCAGTACTTC. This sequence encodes CSASIEETQYF.

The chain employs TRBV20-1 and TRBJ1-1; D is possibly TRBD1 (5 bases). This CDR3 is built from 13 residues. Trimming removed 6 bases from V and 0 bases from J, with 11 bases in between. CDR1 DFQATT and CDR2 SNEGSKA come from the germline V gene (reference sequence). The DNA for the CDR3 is TGCAGTGCCCGGGACGGATTGAACACTGAAGCTTTCTTT. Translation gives CSARDGLNTEAFF.

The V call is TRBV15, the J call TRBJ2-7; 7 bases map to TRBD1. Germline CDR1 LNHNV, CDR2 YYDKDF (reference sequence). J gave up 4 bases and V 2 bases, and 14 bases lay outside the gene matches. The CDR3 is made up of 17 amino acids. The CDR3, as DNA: TGTGCCACCAGCAGATCCCTCCTGGACAGGCGTTTTTACGAGCAGTACTTC. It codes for CATSRSLLDRRFYEQYF. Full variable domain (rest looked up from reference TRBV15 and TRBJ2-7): DAMVIQNPRYQVTQFGKPVTLSCSQTLNHNVMYWYQQKSSQAPKLLFHYYDKDFNNEADTPDNFQSRRPNTSFCFLDIRSPGLGDTAMYLCATSRSLLDRRFYEQYFGPGTRLTVT.

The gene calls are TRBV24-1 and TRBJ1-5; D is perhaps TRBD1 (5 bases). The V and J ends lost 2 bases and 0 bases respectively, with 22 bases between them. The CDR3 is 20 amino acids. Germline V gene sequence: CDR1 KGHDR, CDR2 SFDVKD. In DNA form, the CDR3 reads TGTGCCACCAGTGATTCCGGACCAGATTATCGGGGCCCTAGCAATCAGCCCCAGCATTTT. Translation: CATSDSGPDYRGPSNQPQHF.

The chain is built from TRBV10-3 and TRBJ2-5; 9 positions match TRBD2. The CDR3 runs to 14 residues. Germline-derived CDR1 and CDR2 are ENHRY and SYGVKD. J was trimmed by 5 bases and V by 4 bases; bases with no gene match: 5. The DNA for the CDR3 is TGTGCCATCAGTGCCAGCGGGGGGCTGGAGACCCAGTACTTC. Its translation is CAISASGGLETQYF.

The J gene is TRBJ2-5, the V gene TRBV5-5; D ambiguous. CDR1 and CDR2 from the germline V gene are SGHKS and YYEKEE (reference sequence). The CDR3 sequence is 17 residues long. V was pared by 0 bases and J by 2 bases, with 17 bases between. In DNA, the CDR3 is TGTGCCAGCAGCTTGGCGTGGAGACACTTACTTCAAGAGACCCAGTACTTC. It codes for CASSLAWRHLLQETQYF.

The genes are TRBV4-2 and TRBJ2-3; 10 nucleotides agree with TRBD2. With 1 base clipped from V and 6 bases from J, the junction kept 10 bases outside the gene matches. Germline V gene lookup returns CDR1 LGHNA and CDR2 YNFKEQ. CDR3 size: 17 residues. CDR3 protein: CASSQASPGLASDTQYF. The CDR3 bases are TGTGCCAGCAGCCAAGCTTCACCGGGACTAGCGAGTGATACGCAGTATTTT.

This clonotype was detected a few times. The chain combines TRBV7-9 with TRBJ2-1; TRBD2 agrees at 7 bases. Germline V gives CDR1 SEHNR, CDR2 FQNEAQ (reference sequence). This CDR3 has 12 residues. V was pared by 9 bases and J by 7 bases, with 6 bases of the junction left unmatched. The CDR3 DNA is TGTGCCAGGGGGAGCGGGGCGAATGAGCAGTTCTTC. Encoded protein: CARGSGANEQFF.

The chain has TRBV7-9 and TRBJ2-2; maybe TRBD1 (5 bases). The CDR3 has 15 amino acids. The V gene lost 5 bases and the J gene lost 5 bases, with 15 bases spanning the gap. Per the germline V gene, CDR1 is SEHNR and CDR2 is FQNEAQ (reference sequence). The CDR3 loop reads CASSPTQGRTGELFF. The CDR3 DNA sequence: TGTGCCAGCAGCCCCACCCAGGGCCGGACCGGGGAGCTGTTTTTT.

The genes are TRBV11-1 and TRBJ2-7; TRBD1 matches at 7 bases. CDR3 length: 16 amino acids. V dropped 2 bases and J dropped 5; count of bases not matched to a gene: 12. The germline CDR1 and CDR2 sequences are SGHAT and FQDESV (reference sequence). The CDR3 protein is CASSLSPGTVTHEQYF. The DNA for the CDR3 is TGTGCCAGCAGCTTAAGCCCCGGGACAGTTACGCACGAGCAGTACTTC. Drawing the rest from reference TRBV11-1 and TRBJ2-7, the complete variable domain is EAEVAQSPRYKITEKSQAVAFWCDPISGHATLYWYRQILGQGPELLVQFQDESVVDDSQLPKDRFSAERLKGVDSTLKIQPAELGDSAMYLCASSLSPGTVTHEQYFGPGTRLTVT.

The CDR3 DNA sequence: TGTGCCACCAGCAGGGGCGTCGCCACAGATACGCAGTATTTT. Its translation: CATSRGVATDTQYF. V usage is TRBV15 and J usage is TRBJ2-3, with unresolved D. The CDR3 consists of 14 residues. Trimming shortened V by 3 bases and J by 2 bases, and 9 bases separated the two germline ends. CDR1 and CDR2 (germline): LNHNV, YYDKDF (reference sequence).

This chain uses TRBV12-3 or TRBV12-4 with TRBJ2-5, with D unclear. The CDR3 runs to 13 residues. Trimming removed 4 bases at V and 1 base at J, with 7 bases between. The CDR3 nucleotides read TGTGCCAGCAGTTACACTACCCAAGAGACCCAGTACTTC. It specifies CASSYTTQETQYF.

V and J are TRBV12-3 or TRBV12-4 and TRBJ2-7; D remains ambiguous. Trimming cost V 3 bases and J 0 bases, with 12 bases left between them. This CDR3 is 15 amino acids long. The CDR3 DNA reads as TGTGCCAGCAGTTTTTCCCCACAGCCCTCCTACGAGCAGTACTTC. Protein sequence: CASSFSPQPSYEQYF.

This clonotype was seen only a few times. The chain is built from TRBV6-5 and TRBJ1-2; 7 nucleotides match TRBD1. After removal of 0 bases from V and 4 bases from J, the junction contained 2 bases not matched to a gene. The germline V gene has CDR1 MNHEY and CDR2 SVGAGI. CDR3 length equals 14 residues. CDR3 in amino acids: CASSYSSGGYGYTF. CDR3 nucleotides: TGTGCCAGCAGTTACTCTTCAGGGGGCTATGGCTACACCTTC.

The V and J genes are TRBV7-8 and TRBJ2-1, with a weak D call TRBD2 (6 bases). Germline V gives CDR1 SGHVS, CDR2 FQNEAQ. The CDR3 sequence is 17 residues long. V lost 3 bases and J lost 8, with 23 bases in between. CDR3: CASSLRGSVAEAHEQFF. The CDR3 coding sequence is TGTGCCAGCAGCTTGCGGGGCAGCGTGGCCGAGGCCCATGAGCAGTTCTTC.

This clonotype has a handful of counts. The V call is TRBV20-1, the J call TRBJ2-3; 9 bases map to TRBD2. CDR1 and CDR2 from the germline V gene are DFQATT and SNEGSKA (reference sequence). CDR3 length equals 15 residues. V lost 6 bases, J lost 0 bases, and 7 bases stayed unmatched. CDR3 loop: CSANGLAPSTDTQYF. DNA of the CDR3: TGCAGTGCAAACGGACTAGCGCCGAGCACAGATACGCAGTATTTT.

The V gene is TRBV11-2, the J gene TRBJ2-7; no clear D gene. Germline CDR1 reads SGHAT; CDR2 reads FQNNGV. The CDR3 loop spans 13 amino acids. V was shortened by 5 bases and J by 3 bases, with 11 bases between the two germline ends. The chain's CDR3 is CASSPFVDYEQYF. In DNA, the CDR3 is TGTGCCAGCAGCCCCTTTGTGGACTACGAGCAGTACTTC.

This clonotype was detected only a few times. The CDR3 DNA sequence: TGTGCCAGCAGCAGGGAGGGAACGAGGGGGACTACGCAGTATTTT. It specifies CASSREGTRGTTQYF. The rearrangement links TRBV6-1 to TRBJ2-3; TRBD2 is a possible D gene (7 bases). Germline V gives CDR1 MNHNS, CDR2 SASEGT. This CDR3 comprises 15 residues. Between the trimmed V and J ends, which lost 6 bases and 8 bases, there was a span of 21 bases.